Listed here are 6 T cell receptor beta chains from one sample, sequenced in a study of T cells in Graves' hyperthyroidism and ophthalmopathy. Template material for amplifying TCR beta CDR3 regions consisted of RNA transcripts. HTBI primers were employed in a first-round RT-PCR of the TCR CDR3. One entry per CDR3 protein results from TCRdb running MiXCR on the multiplex PCR reads. The profile shows about 380,000 distinct CDR3 sequences, approximately 12% of them singletons. Sequencing was performed on blood. The receptors come from a man aged 30 to 39 with Graves' hyperthyroidism that later progressed to Graves' ophthalmopathy.

To note about this clonotype: A junction boundary mismatches the germline segment, possibly from a read error. This chain uses TRBV4-1 with TRBJ1-2; TRBD1 might be the D (5 bases). CDR1 is MGHRA, CDR2 YSYEKL, per germline. The CDR3 totals 14 residues. CDR3 sequence (DNA): TGCGCCGGCAGCCCTCAAACAGGAAACTATGGCTACACCTTC. It is translated as CAGSPQTGNYGYTF.

This clonotype was found many times. The V call is TRBV28, the J call TRBJ2-4; D gene ambiguous. CDR1 MDHEN and CDR2 SYDVKM come from the germline V gene. Trimming left V 5 bases short and J 1 base short, with 15 bases between. This CDR3 has 16 amino acids. For the CDR3, the DNA is TGTGCCAGCAGTACCTGGGGAATAACTGCCAAAAACATTCAGTACTTC. Protein sequence: CASSTWGITAKNIQYF.

This chain uses TRBV28 with TRBJ1-4; D is possibly TRBD1 (6 bases). CDR1 is MDHEN, CDR2 SYDVKM, per germline. CDR3 length: 15 amino acids. Trimming removed 3 bases at V and 5 bases at J, with 13 bases between. For the CDR3, the DNA is TGTGCCAGCAGTTTTTCGACAGGAGGCAATGAAAAACTGTTTTTT. It translates to CASSFSTGGNEKLFF.

This clonotype was seen only a few times. The chain joins TRBV27 to TRBJ1-4; D is undetermined. The germline V gene encodes CDR1 MNHEY and CDR2 SMNVEV (reference sequence). The V end was cut by 6 bases, the J end by 1 base, with 9 bases between. The CDR3 has 14 residues. This CDR3 reads CASRAPGTNEKLFF. As DNA, the CDR3 is TGTGCCAGCAGGGCGCCTGGAACTAATGAAAAACTGTTTTTT.

The chain carries TRBV5-1 and TRBJ1-2; a possible D gene is TRBD1 (6 bases). Looked up from germline, CDR1 is SGHRS and CDR2 is YFSETQ. The CDR3 is 16 amino acids. The V and J ends lost 4 bases and 6 bases respectively, with 22 bases between them. The CDR3 region is CASSLEGVGGRDGYTF. The DNA of the CDR3 is TGCGCCAGCAGCCTGGAGGGCGTTGGGGGCAGGGATGGCTACACCTTC.

The rearrangement uses TRBV25-1 and TRBJ2-7; D gene ambiguous. The CDR3 has 13 amino acids. CDR1 and CDR2 from the germline V gene are MGHDK and SYGVNS. Trimming pared 3 bases from V and 3 bases from J, leaving 9 bases between. The CDR3: CASSDTIGYEQYF. Here the CDR3 DNA reads TGTGCCAGCAGTGATACAATCGGCTACGAGCAGTACTTC.